The text below deals with one T cell receptor beta chain. As yet, its antigen is unknown. J lost 8 bases, V lost 3 bases, and 14 bases had no gene match. Germline CDR1 SGDLS, CDR2 YYNGEE. This CDR3 has 17 amino acids. A sample-barcoded 5' primer and a J-beta primer mix were used in a second PCR of roughly 7 to 11 cycles. All cDNA molecules were each tagged by a template-switch adaptor with 12 random nucleotides. TCRdb processed the 5' RACE reads anew with MiXCR; each CDR3 protein has one entry. The sample consists of about 1.7 million distinct CDR3 sequences, roughly 28% of them appearing once. This entry is derived from a study of blood T cells in healthy people across ages. About the study: Through template switching, about one barcoded beta molecule was captured per two T cells, as measured in model experiments.

General study findings and limits: Significant beta diversity loss was already apparent by age approximately 38, declining roughly linearly. Naive CD4+ cells and diversity were both higher in long-lived donors than in aged donors.

This clonotype was obtained from a young woman in good health. The source material was blood. The chain links TRBV9 to TRBJ2-1; TRBD2 matches at 10 bases. The CDR3 DNA follows: TGTGCCAGCAGCGAAAGGGGGCTAGCGGGAGAAGACGATGAGCAGTTCTTC. It encodes CASSERGLAGEDDEQFF.